This T cell receptor (beta chain) was sequenced in a study of cytomegalovirus exposure and HLA in healthy donors. Study-wide findings and caveats: In vitro experiments confirmed that three CMV-associated chains were specific for CMV antigens. Published work reported that the classifier diagnosed cytomegalovirus status with high specificity and sensitivity. Most of the CMV-associated TCR beta chains (in a later analysis) appeared to be HLA-restricted.

It was with 60 Vbeta and 13 Jbeta primers that the PCR ran. Libraries were prepared by immunoSEQ multiplex PCR; TCRdb keeps only in-frame clonotypes and omits some of them. The repertoire holds about 120,000 clones, roughly 82% seen once, with roughly 9.8% in the top ten. The CDR3 spans 14 residues. The germline V gene has CDR1 MDHEN and CDR2 SYDVKM. V shed 2 bases and J shed 1 base, with 5 bases lying between them. As to this clone: Its antigen remains unidentified.

The chain employs TRBV28 and TRBJ2-2; D unclear. This sequence originates from a man aged 35 to 55 in good health and CMV-seropositive. The sequenced sample consisted of PBMCs. As DNA, the CDR3 is TGTGCCAGCAGTTTAGGCAGGAACACCGGGGAGCTGTTTTTT. Protein: CASSLGRNTGELFF.